This TCR beta chain was sequenced for a study of T cells in Graves' hyperthyroidism and ophthalmopathy. This clonotype was observed at least ten times. Those patients with uncontrolled infection, other autoimmune disease, pregnancy or lactation were excluded. RNA transcripts served as the template for amplifying TCR beta CDR3 regions. TCR CDR3 underwent first-round RT-PCR with the HTBI primer set. MiXCR, run by TCRdb on the multiplex PCR reads, gives a single entry per CDR3 protein. The table lists about 560,000 distinct CDR3 sequences, less than 15% of them singletons. This CDR3 is built from 16 residues. Unmatched junction bases numbered 11, after V lost 7 bases and J lost 4 bases. The germline V gene has CDR1 MNHEY and CDR2 SMNVEV (reference sequence).

The sequence was obtained from a woman aged 40 to 50 with Graves' hyperthyroidism. The chain uses TRBV27 and TRBJ2-3, with 10 bases identical to TRBD2. The sequenced sample was blood. In DNA form, the CDR3 reads TGTGCCAGCACCATTCCTAGCGGGAGCACCCCAGATACGCAGTATTTT. Translated, it gives CASTIPSGSTPDTQYF.